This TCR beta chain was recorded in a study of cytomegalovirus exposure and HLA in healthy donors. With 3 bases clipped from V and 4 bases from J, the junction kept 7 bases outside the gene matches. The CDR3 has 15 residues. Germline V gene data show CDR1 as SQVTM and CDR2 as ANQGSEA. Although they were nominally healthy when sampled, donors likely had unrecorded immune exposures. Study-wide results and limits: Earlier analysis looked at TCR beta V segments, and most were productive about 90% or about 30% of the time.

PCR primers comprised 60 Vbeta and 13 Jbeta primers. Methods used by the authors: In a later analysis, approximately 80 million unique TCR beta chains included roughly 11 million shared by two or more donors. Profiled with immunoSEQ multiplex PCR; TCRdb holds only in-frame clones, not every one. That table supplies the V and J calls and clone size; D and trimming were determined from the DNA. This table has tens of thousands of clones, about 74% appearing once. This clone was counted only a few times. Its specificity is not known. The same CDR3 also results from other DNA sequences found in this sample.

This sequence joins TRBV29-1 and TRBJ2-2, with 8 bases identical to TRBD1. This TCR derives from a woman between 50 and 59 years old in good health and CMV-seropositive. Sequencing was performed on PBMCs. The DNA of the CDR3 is TGCAGCGTTGAGGGTGGCCAGGGGGCCACCGGGGAGCTGTTTTTT. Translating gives CSVEGGQGATGELFF.